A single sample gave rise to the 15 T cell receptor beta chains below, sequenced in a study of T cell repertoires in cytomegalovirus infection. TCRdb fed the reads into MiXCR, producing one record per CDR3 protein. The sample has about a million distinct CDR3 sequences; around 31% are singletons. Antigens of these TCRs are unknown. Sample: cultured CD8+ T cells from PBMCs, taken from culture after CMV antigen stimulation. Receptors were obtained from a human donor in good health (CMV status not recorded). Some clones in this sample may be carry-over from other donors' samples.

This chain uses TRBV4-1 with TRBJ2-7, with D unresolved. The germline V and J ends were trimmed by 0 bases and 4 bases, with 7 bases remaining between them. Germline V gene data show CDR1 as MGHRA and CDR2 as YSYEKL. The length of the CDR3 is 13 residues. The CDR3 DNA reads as TGCGCCAGCAGCCAAGAAGGAAGGTACGAGCAGTACTTC. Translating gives CASSQEGRYEQYF.

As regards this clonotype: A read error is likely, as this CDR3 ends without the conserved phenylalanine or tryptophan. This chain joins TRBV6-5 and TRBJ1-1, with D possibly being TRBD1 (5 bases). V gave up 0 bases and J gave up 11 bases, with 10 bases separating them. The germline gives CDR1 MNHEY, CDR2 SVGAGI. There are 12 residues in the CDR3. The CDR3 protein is CASSYSGGGAFL. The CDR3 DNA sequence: TGTGCCAGCAGTTACTCTGGCGGGGGGGCTTTCTTG.

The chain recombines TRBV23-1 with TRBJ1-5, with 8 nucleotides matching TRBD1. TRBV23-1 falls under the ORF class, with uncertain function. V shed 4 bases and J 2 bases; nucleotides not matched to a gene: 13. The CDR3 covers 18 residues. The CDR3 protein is CASSPRDRITSGNQPQHF. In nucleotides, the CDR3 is TGCGCCAGCAGTCCCCGGGACAGGATCACATCGGGCAATCAGCCCCAGCATTTT.

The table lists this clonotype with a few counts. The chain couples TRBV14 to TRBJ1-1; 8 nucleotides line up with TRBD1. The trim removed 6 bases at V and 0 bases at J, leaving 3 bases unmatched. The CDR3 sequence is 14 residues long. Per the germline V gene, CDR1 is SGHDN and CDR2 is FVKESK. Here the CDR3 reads CASRSTGVNTEAFF. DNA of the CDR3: TGTGCCAGCAGATCGACAGGGGTGAACACTGAAGCTTTCTTT.

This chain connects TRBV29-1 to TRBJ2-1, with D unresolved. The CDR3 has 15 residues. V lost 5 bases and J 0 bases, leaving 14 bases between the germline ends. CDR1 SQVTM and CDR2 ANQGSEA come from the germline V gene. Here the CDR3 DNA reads TGCAGCGTTCCCCTTAGGTTTGGCTCCTACAATGAGCAGTTCTTC. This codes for CSVPLRFGSYNEQFF.

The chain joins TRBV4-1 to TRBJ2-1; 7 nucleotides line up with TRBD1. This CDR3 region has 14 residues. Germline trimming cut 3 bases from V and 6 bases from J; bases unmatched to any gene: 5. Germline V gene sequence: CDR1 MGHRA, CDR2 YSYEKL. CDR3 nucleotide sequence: TGCGCCAGCAGCCAGACCTACAGGGGCAATGAGCAGTTCTTC. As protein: CASSQTYRGNEQFF.

CDR3 protein: CASTLLGDSGANVLTF. Written as DNA, the CDR3 is TGTGCCAGCACTCTCTTAGGGGACTCTGGGGCCAACGTCCTGACTTTC. This chain connects TRBV7-2 to TRBJ2-6; tentatively, D is TRBD1 (5 bases). The V end lost 7 bases, the J end lost 0 bases, and 13 bases lay between the germline ends. CDR1 SGHTA and CDR2 FQGNSA come from the germline V gene. CDR3 size: 16 residues.

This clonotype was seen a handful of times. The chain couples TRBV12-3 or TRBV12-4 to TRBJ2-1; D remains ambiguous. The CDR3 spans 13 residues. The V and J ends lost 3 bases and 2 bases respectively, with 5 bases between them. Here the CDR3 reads CASSFSTYNEQFF. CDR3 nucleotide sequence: TGTGCCAGCAGTTTTTCAACCTACAATGAGCAGTTCTTC.

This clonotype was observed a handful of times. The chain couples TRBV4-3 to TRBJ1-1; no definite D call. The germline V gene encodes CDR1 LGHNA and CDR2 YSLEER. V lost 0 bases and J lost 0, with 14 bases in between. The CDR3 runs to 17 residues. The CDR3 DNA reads TGCGCCAGCAGCCAAGAAAACCATCTGCTCATGAACACTGAAGCTTTCTTT. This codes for CASSQENHLLMNTEAFF.

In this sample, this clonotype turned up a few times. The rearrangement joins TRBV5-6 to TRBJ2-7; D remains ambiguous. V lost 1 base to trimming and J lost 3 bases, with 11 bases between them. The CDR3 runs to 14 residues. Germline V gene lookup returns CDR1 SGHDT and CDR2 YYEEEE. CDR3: CASSLSTVGYEQYF. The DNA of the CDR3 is TGTGCCAGCAGCTTGTCGACGGTCGGCTACGAGCAGTACTTC.

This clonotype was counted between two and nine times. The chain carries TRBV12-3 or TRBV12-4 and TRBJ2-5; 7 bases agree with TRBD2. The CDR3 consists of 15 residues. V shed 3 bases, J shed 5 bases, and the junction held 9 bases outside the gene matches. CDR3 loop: CASSFGGGGWETQYF. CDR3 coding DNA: TGTGCCAGCAGTTTCGGTGGGGGGGGGTGGGAGACCCAGTACTTC.

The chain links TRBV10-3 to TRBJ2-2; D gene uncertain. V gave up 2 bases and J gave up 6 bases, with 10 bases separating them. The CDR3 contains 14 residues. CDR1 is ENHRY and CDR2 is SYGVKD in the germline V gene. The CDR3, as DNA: TGTGCCATCAGTGAGCCCGCCAAGGCCGGGGAGCTGTTTTTT. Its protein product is CAISEPAKAGELFF.

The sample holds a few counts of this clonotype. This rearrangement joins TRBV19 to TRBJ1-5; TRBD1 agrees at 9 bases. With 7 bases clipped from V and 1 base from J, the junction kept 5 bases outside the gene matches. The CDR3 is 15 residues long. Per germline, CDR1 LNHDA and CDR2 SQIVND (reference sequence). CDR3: CASTPGTGSNQPQHF. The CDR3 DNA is TGTGCCAGTACCCCGGGGACAGGGAGCAATCAGCCCCAGCATTTT.

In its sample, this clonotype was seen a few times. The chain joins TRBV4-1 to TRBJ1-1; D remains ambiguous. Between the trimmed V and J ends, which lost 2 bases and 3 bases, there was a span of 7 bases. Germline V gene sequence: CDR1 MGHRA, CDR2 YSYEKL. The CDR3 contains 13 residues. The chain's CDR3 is CASSQFEDTEAFF. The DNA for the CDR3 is TGCGCCAGCAGCCAATTTGAGGACACTGAAGCTTTCTTT.

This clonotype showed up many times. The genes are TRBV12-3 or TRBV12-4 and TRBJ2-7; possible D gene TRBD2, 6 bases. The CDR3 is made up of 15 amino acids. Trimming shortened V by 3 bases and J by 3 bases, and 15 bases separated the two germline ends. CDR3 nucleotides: TGTGCCAGCAGTTTCTGGCCTAGCGACGTCTACGAGCAGTACGTC. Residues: CASSFWPSDVYEQYV.